Sequencing of this T cell receptor (beta chain) was carried out in a study of regulatory T cells in long-lasting Graves disease. Noted time point: newly diagnosed GD, antithyroid drugs for less than 3 months. From PBMCs, RNA was extracted and then used to make the TCR library. Combining iRepertoire HTBI primers with Arm-PCR of CDR3 regions, the authors built TCR beta libraries. Using its own MiXCR run on the multiplex PCR reads, TCRdb lists one record per CDR3 protein. The data show about 450,000 distinct CDR3 sequences, with 12% to 15% seen just once and more than 15% held by the top ten. The germline V and J ends were trimmed by 6 bases and 9 bases, with 18 bases remaining between them. The germline V gene encodes CDR1 MNHNS and CDR2 SASEGT. The CDR3 sequence is 14 residues long. This clonotype came up many times. These data were likewise used in another study, on T cells in Graves' hyperthyroidism and ophthalmopathy. That work contributes: Expanded thyroid clonotypes (above 0.001) were mostly also found in blood.

Sequences were derived from peripheral blood mononuclear cells (PBMCs), sampled at new diagnosis, from a patient treated with antithyroid drugs. This receptor was identified in a woman aged 50 to 60 with Graves disease. This chain connects TRBV6-1 to TRBJ1-5; D unresolved. The DNA of the CDR3 is TGTGCCAGCAGATTGGAGTGGGAGGGCGCGCCCCAGCATTTT. This sequence encodes CASRLEWEGAPQHF.